This T cell receptor beta chain was obtained from a study of shared clonotypes between healthy human individuals. General study findings and limits: For sorted subsets, rarefaction showed incomplete sequencing despite large depth.

Points on this clone: Its antigen is not identified.

CD45RO-negative, CCR7-selected cells formed the naive CD8 fraction, which excluded terminally differentiated effector memory CD45RA+ cells. The CDR3 has 16 residues. Germline-derived CDR1 and CDR2 are LNHNV and YYDKDF (reference sequence). Unmatched junction bases numbered 5, after V lost 5 bases and J lost 0 bases. Some 28,000 T cell genomes (about 0.2 ug DNA) went into each sorted-subset replicate. The method was immunoSEQ multiplex PCR; TCRdb's version includes in-frame clones alone and lacks a portion of them. The top ten clones hold under 0.25% of a sample with fewer than 1 million clones, 90% to 98% of them seen once.

The source of this sequence is a man younger than 45 in good health. The sample comprised naive CD8+ T cells sorted from blood. V is TRBV15 and J is TRBJ2-1; 9 positions agree with TRBD2. CDR3 nucleotides: TGTGCCACCAGCTTGTCGCGGGAGGGCTCCTACAATGAGCAGTTCTTC. Protein: CATSLSREGSYNEQFF.